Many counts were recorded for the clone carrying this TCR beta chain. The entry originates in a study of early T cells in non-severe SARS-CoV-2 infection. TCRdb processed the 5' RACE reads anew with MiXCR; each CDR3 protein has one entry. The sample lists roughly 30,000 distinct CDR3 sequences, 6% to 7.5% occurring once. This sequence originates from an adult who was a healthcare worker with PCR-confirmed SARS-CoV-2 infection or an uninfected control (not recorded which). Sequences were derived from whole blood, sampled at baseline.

The CDR3 DNA sequence: TGTGCCAGCAGTGGCGGAACAGGGGACAACACTGAAGCTTTCTTT. Protein sequence: CASSGGTGDNTEAFF. The rearrangement links TRBV6-2 or TRBV6-3 to TRBJ1-1, with 7 bases lining up with TRBD1. Looked up from germline, CDR1 is MNHEY and CDR2 is SVGEGT. The CDR3 contains 15 residues. V shed 5 bases and J 2 bases; nucleotides not matched to a gene: 8.